These 32 T cell receptor beta chains were all obtained from the same sample, sequenced in a study of beta chain features in type 1 diabetes. All of the isolated RNA was reverse transcribed, so expressed TCRB transcripts were sequenced. The method was immunoSEQ multiplex PCR; TCRdb's version includes in-frame clones alone and lacks a portion of them. The sample shows about 340,000 clones, about 14% of them seen only once. No antigens are known for them. Overall study findings and caveats: Moderate but significant shortening of TCRB CDR3s was recorded in all four CD4+ subsets from Type 1 diabetes patients.

Sequencing was done on a sample of naive CD4+ T cells from blood. The source is a woman aged 18-29 years with type 1 diabetes.

This clone was observed a handful of times. The chain links TRBV29-1 to TRBJ2-5; tentative D call: TRBD1 (5 bases). The CDR3 extends over 13 amino acids. Per germline, CDR1 SQVTM and CDR2 ANQGSEA. V was trimmed by 3 bases and J by 4 bases, leaving 12 bases between them. For the CDR3, the DNA is TGCAGCGTTGACAGGGCAGTGGGAGAGACCCAGTACTTC. Its translation is CSVDRAVGETQYF. Supplemented by reference TRBV29-1 and TRBJ2-5, the full variable domain reads SAVISQKPSRDICQRGTSLTIQCQVDSQVTMMFWYRQQPGQSLTLIATANQGSEATYESGFVIDKFPISRPNLTFSTLTVSNMSPEDSSIYLCSVDRAVGETQYFGPGTRLLVL.

This chain links TRBV9 with TRBJ2-3, with 7 bases matching TRBD1. The V segment lost 0 bases and the J segment 3 bases; nucleotides outside the gene matches: 4. Per the germline V gene, CDR1 is SGDLS and CDR2 is YYNGEE. CDR3 length equals 15 residues. CDR3 sequence reads: CASSVGGQRTDTQYF. The CDR3 DNA is TGTGCCAGCAGCGTAGGGGGACAGCGGACAGATACGCAGTATTTT.

As concerns this clone: This sample includes further DNA sequences coding for the same CDR3. This chain uses TRBV28 with TRBJ2-7, with TRBD1 matching 7 bases. The CDR3 loop spans 13 amino acids. Per germline, CDR1 MDHEN and CDR2 SYDVKM. J gave up 2 bases and V 5 bases, and 3 bases lay outside the gene matches. The CDR3 coding sequence is TGTGCCAGCAGTCGGGACAGCCCCTACGAGCAGTACGTC. This gives the protein CASSRDSPYEQYV.

The chain uses TRBV5-1 and TRBJ2-5; a weak D match, TRBD2 (5 bases). The CDR3 totals 11 residues. The ends were cut back, 8 bases at V and 4 bases at J, with 9 bases in the middle. Germline V gene sequence: CDR1 SGHRS, CDR2 YFSETQ. CDR3 bases: TGCGCCAGTCTCGAGGGAGAGACCCAGTACTTC. The encoded protein is CASLEGETQYF.

This clone was seen a handful of times. The chain recombines TRBV9 with TRBJ1-1, with no clear D. V was cut by 1 base and J by 3 bases, with 7 bases left in between. CDR1 is SGDLS and CDR2 is YYNGEE in the germline V gene. The CDR3 runs 13 residues. CDR3 protein: CASSVQQYTEAFF. The CDR3 coding sequence is TGTGCCAGCAGCGTACAACAGTACACTGAAGCTTTCTTT.

The sample holds a few counts of this clone. This rearrangement joins TRBV7-9 to TRBJ2-3; TRBD2 might be the D (6 bases). The CDR3 totals 15 residues. The V end was cut by 4 bases, the J end by 0 bases, with 11 bases between. Germline assignment: CDR1 SEHNR and CDR2 FQNEAQ (reference sequence). The CDR3 here is CASSSRERSTDTQYF. CDR3 in DNA: TGTGCCAGCAGCTCACGGGAGCGGAGCACAGATACGCAGTATTTT.

This clone was picked up a small number of times. This chain connects TRBV7-9 to TRBJ2-6; a weak D match, TRBD1 (7 bases). The CDR3 loop spans 15 amino acids. In germline, CDR1 is SEHNR, CDR2 FQNEAQ (reference sequence). The V end lost 5 bases, the J end lost 2 bases, and 10 bases lay between the germline ends. The CDR3 DNA is TGTGCCAGCAGCCAGGGGGGTGCTGGGGCCAACGTCCTGACTTTC. Translating gives CASSQGGAGANVLTF.

This clone occurred a few times. The chain joins TRBV19 to TRBJ1-3; TRBD1 is a possible D gene (6 bases). CDR3 length equals 16 residues. From germline, CDR1 is LNHDA and CDR2 SQIVND (reference sequence). Trimming shortened V by 4 bases and J by 0 bases, and 13 bases separated the two germline ends. The CDR3 nucleotides are TGTGCCAGTAGTAGCGATCAGGGGCTCTCTGGAAACACCATATATTTT. Its protein product is CASSSDQGLSGNTIYF.

The chain carries TRBV27 and TRBJ2-1; 15 bases map to TRBD2. The V and J ends lost 4 bases and 9 bases, in that order; junction bases with no gene match: 7. CDR1 and CDR2 from the germline V gene are MNHEY and SMNVEV (reference sequence). This CDR3 comprises 16 residues. CDR3 DNA sequence: TGTGCCAGCAGTTCCCGGACTAGCGGGAGGGCCGTTGAGCAGTTCTTC. Translating gives CASSSRTSGRAVEQFF.

This CDR3 reads CASRQGTGTTDEQYF. In DNA, the CDR3 is TGCGCCAGCAGACAAGGGACAGGGACTACGGACGAGCAGTACTTC. This chain connects TRBV5-1 to TRBJ2-7, with 9 positions matching TRBD1. V was clipped by 5 bases and J by 5 bases; unmatched bases: 11. Germline CDR1 reads SGHRS; CDR2 reads YFSETQ. The CDR3 contains 15 residues.

The rearrangement uses TRBV7-2 and TRBJ2-3, with TRBD2 identical over 7 bases. CDR3 size: 16 residues. In germline, CDR1 is SGHTA, CDR2 FQGNSA. The trim removed 3 bases at V and 5 bases at J, leaving 11 bases unmatched. CDR3 DNA sequence: TGTGCCAGCAGCTTCATGACTAGCAGCTACAGAGATACGCAGTATTTT. This gives the protein CASSFMTSSYRDTQYF.

The chain uses TRBV11-2 and TRBJ2-1, with TRBD1 matching over 7 bases. J gave up 1 base and V 4 bases, and 7 bases lay outside the gene matches. The length of the CDR3 is 16 residues. Germline values: CDR1 SGHAT, CDR2 FQNNGV. CDR3 in amino acids: CASSSYRGASYNEQFF. The CDR3 DNA follows: TGTGCCAGCAGCTCCTACAGGGGAGCGTCCTACAATGAGCAGTTCTTC.

There are a few counts of this clone. The chain uses TRBV18 and TRBJ2-2; D uncertain. V lost 2 bases and J 4 bases, leaving 5 bases between the germline ends. From germline, CDR1 is KGHSH and CDR2 LQKENI. There are 13 residues in the CDR3. CDR3 sequence reads: CASSPLATGELFF. In DNA, the CDR3 is TGTGCCAGCTCACCATTGGCCACCGGGGAGCTGTTTTTT.

This clone was seen a few times. The J gene is TRBJ2-1, the V gene TRBV7-3, with D uncertain. V was pared by 1 base and J by 6 bases, with 4 bases between. Germline CDR1 SGHTA, CDR2 FQGTGA. The CDR3 length is 12 residues. The chain's CDR3 is CASSLNGNEQFF. For the CDR3, the DNA is TGTGCCAGCAGCTTAAACGGCAATGAGCAGTTCTTC.

The V call is TRBV7-2, the J call TRBJ2-7, with 11 bases fitting TRBD1. J was trimmed by 3 bases and V by 8 bases; bases with no gene match: 9. The CDR3 totals 15 residues. The V gene's germline CDR1 is SGHTA and CDR2 FQGNSA. The CDR3, as DNA: TGTGCCAGCGATTGGACAGGGGGCTCGAACTACGAGCAGTACTTC. This codes for CASDWTGGSNYEQYF.

The rearrangement uses TRBV27 and TRBJ1-5, with TRBD1 identical over 8 bases. Trimming cost V 4 bases and J 6 bases; bases outside gene matches: 5. Germline V gene lookup returns CDR1 MNHEY and CDR2 SMNVEV (reference sequence). The CDR3 covers 14 residues. The CDR3 DNA reads as TGTGCCAGCAGTTGGGACAGGTCGGTTCAGCCCCAGCATTTT. This encodes CASSWDRSVQPQHF.

The CDR3 reads CASSQGLRDTGELFF. CDR3 nucleotide sequence: TGTGCCAGCAGTCAGGGGCTTCGGGACACCGGGGAGCTGTTTTTT. The chain carries TRBV5-4 and TRBJ2-2; TRBD1 might be the D (6 bases). Germline V gene lookup returns CDR1 SGHNT and CDR2 YYREEE (reference sequence). V gave up 5 bases and J gave up 3 bases, with 14 bases separating them. This CDR3 comprises 15 residues.

This clone was observed a handful of times. This sequence joins TRBV5-1 and TRBJ2-3, with D tentatively TRBD1 (6 bases). V dropped 4 bases and J dropped 5 bases, with 11 bases sitting between them. Per germline, CDR1 SGHRS and CDR2 YFSETQ. CDR3 length: 13 residues. Here the CDR3 DNA reads TGCGCCAGCAGCCTCCAACAGGGAGATACGCAGTATTTT. Protein sequence: CASSLQQGDTQYF.

The rearrangement uses TRBV28 and TRBJ2-4; the D is unclear. CDR3 length: 15 residues. V lost 5 bases and J 0 bases, leaving 11 bases between the germline ends. In germline, CDR1 is MDHEN, CDR2 SYDVKM. CDR3 nucleotide sequence: TGTGCCAGCAGTGACATCACTCTAGCCAAAAACATTCAGTACTTC. Translation gives CASSDITLAKNIQYF.

The chain employs TRBV7-3 and TRBJ2-3, with D possibly being TRBD2 (6 bases). This CDR3 region has 15 residues. V lost 5 bases, J lost 1 base, and 13 bases lay in between. CDR1 SGHTA and CDR2 FQGTGA come from the germline V gene. The DNA of the CDR3 is TGTGCCAGCAGCAGTAGCGGTCCGGGCACAGATACGCAGTATTTT. Its protein is CASSSSGPGTDTQYF.

The CDR3 nucleotides read TGTGCCAGCAGTCTTGACAGGGCCTATGGCTACACCTTC. This sequence encodes CASSLDRAYGYTF. The chain joins TRBV28 to TRBJ1-2, with 7 bases that match TRBD1. V lost 5 bases, J lost 4 bases, and 4 bases stayed unmatched. This CDR3 contains 13 residues. Germline CDR1 is MDHEN and CDR2 is SYDVKM.

The gene calls are TRBV4-3 and TRBJ2-2; 15 bases agree with TRBD2. CDR1 LGHNA and CDR2 YSLEER come from the germline V gene. V was clipped by 5 bases and J by 6 bases; unmatched bases: 10. The CDR3 extends over 18 amino acids. The DNA of the CDR3 is TGCGCCAGCAGCGCAACCGGGACTAGCGGGAGGAGCTCCGGGGAGCTGTTTTTT. This gives the protein CASSATGTSGRSSGELFF.

This clone was detected a few times. The gene calls are TRBV28 and TRBJ1-1; D uncertain. Germline lookup yields CDR1 MDHEN and CDR2 SYDVKM. The CDR3 sequence is 11 residues long. V was clipped by 9 bases and J by 0 bases, with 5 bases between them. This CDR3 is CASLMNTEAFF. CDR3 sequence (DNA): TGTGCCAGTCTTATGAACACTGAAGCTTTCTTT. Using reference TRBV28 and TRBJ1-1 for the parts outside the CDR3, the full variable domain is DVKVTQSSRYLVKRTGEKVFLECVQDMDHENMFWYRQDPGLGLRLIYFSYDVKMKEKGDIPEGYSVSREKKERFSLILESASTNQTSMYLCASLMNTEAFFGQGTRLTVV.

About this clone itself: Its ends do not fully match the called genes, so a read error is possible. The chain recombines TRBV18 with TRBJ1-2; 7 bases align to TRBD1. Germline V gene data show CDR1 as KGHSH and CDR2 as LQKENI. The CDR3 spans 14 residues. The CDR3 DNA follows: TGTGCCAGCTCACCTTCGCGGGACAGTCCAAAGAGGGCCTTC. This translates into CASSPSRDSPKRAF. The full variable domain, in which reference TRBV18 and TRBJ1-2 provide the parts outside the CDR3, is NAGVMQNPRHLVRRRGQEARLRCSPMKGHSHVYWYRQLPEEGLKFMVYLQKENIIDESGMPKERFSAEFPKEGPSILRIQQVVRGDSAAYFCASSPSRDSPKRAFGSGTRLTVV.

V gene TRBV4-1 combines with J gene TRBJ2-5; possibly TRBD1 for D (5 bases). V was trimmed by 4 bases and J by 2 bases, leaving 11 bases between them. The V gene's germline CDR1 is MGHRA and CDR2 YSYEKL. This CDR3 has 14 amino acids. CDR3 nucleotide sequence: TGCGCCAGCAGCCCATTTCCAGGGCAAGAGACCCAGTACTTC. Its translation: CASSPFPGQETQYF.

In its sample, this clone was seen a few times. The J gene is TRBJ2-5, the V gene TRBV7-2, with 7 bases identical to TRBD1. J was trimmed by 1 base and V by 6 bases; bases with no gene match: 2. The CDR3 runs to 13 residues. Germline loops: CDR1 SGHTA, CDR2 FQGNSA. Here the CDR3 DNA reads TGTGCCAGCAGGAAGGGGGCCCAAGAGACCCAGTACTTC. As protein: CASRKGAQETQYF.

This clone has only a few counts. The chain links TRBV5-1 to TRBJ2-1; D is possibly TRBD1 (5 bases). The V end was cut by 0 bases, the J end by 9 bases, with 13 bases between. The V gene's germline CDR1 is SGHRS and CDR2 YFSETQ. This CDR3 contains 14 residues. The CDR3 DNA is TGCGCCAGCAGCTTGGTAACGCACCAGGGTGAGCAGTTCTTC. Amino acids: CASSLVTHQGEQFF. The whole variable domain, remainder taken from reference TRBV5-1 and TRBJ2-1, is KAGVTQTPRYLIKTRGQQVTLSCSPISGHRSVSWYQQTPGQGLQFLFEYFSETQRNKGNFPGRFSGRQFSNSRSEMNVSTLELGDSALYLCASSLVTHQGEQFFGPGTRLTVL.

Written as DNA, the CDR3 is TGTGCCAGCAGTTACTCAGGGACAGCCTCCACCGGGGAGCTGTTTTTT. Translating it yields CASSYSGTASTGELFF. The chain uses TRBV6-5 and TRBJ2-2; 7 nucleotides align to TRBD1. Germline V lookup: CDR1 MNHEY, CDR2 SVGAGI. This CDR3 has 16 amino acids. Losses at the gene ends were 0 bases for V and 4 bases for J; bases not matched to a gene: 5.

The CDR3 DNA reads as TGCGCCAGCAGCTTGGCGACAGGGGGCTGGGAGCAGTACTTC. Its protein product is CASSLATGGWEQYF. V gene TRBV5-1 combines with J gene TRBJ2-7; 10 nucleotides align to TRBD1. This CDR3 region has 14 residues. The V gene end was trimmed by 0 bases and the J gene end by 7 bases; junction bases not matched to a gene: 4. Germline loops: CDR1 SGHRS, CDR2 YFSETQ.

The chain is built from TRBV5-4 and TRBJ2-1, with 11 bases fitting TRBD2. V was clipped by 0 bases and J by 15 bases; unmatched bases: 11. Per the germline V gene, CDR1 is SGHNT and CDR2 is YYREEE (reference sequence). The CDR3 covers 15 residues. CDR3 amino acids: CASSLEGLAGWRPFF. The CDR3 bases are TGTGCCAGCAGCTTGGAAGGACTAGCGGGTTGGCGACCGTTCTTC. The full variable domain, in which reference TRBV5-4 and TRBJ2-1 provide the parts outside the CDR3, is ETGVTQSPTHLIKTRGQQVTLRCSSQSGHNTVSWYQQALGQGPQFIFQYYREEENGRGNFPPRFSGLQFPNYSSELNVNALELDDSALYLCASSLEGLAGWRPFFGPGTRLTVL.

This clone turned up a few times. The J gene is TRBJ1-4, the V gene TRBV28, with unresolved D. Trimming removed 5 bases at V and 10 bases at J, with 11 bases between. The CDR3 covers 12 residues. Germline-derived CDR1 and CDR2 are MDHEN and SYDVKM. The CDR3 sequence: CASSQWSVKLFF. CDR3 bases: TGTGCCAGCAGTCAGTGGTCCGTAAAACTGTTTTTT.

This clone was seen a handful of times. This sequence joins TRBV2 and TRBJ2-5; the match to TRBD2 covers 7 bases. V dropped 6 bases and J dropped 4; count of bases not matched to a gene: 8. In germline, CDR1 is SNHLY, CDR2 FYNNEI. This CDR3 contains 14 residues. The CDR3 nucleotides read TGTGCCAGCAGACAGACTAGCTGGGGAGAGACCCAGTACTTC. Translation gives CASRQTSWGETQYF. The full variable domain, with the rest looked up from reference TRBV2 and TRBJ2-5, is EPEVTQTPSHQVTQMGQEVILRCVPISNHLYFYWYRQILGQKVEFLVSFYNNEISEKSEIFDDQFSVERPDGSNFTLKIRSTKLEDSAMYFCASRQTSWGETQYFGPGTRLLVL.